The clone carrying this T cell receptor (beta chain) was detected many times. Its antigen is currently unknown. The cDNA came from 5'RACE with 10-nucleotide random UMIs. TCRdb re-analysed the 5' RACE reads in MiXCR, keeping a single row per CDR3 protein. This repertoire shows more than 45,000 distinct CDR3 sequences, 2% to 2.5% found once; its top ten account for around 3%. Deletions cut 6 bases from V and 4 bases from J, with 9 bases between. CDR1 and CDR2 (germline): SQVTM, ANQGSEA. The CDR3 spans 12 residues. These data are taken from a study of neurological immune-mediated disorders. Study results and caveats: Multiple sclerosis was found to have the least TCR clonal expansion, below healthy controls, and HTLV-1-associated myelopathy the most. When repertoires were grouped phylogenetically, those of 18 of 34 multiple sclerosis patients fell into one related-CDR3 cluster, a possible signature. No expanded-clone CDR3 amino acid sequence recurred across subjects, suggesting private TCR-beta repertoires.

The TCR sequence derives from a man in his forties or fifties with multiple sclerosis. This chain uses TRBV29-1 with TRBJ1-4; TRBD1 might be the D (5 bases). Material: PBMCs. CDR3 coding DNA: TGCAGCGTGGGGACGGGTAATGAAAAACTGTTTTTT. Its protein is CSVGTGNEKLFF. Supplemented by reference TRBV29-1 and TRBJ1-4, the full variable domain reads SAVISQKPSRDICQRGTSLTIQCQVDSQVTMMFWYRQQPGQSLTLIATANQGSEATYESGFVIDKFPISRPNLTFSTLTVSNMSPEDSSIYLCSVGTGNEKLFFGSGTQLSVL.